Here is one T cell receptor (beta chain) with its context. What it recognizes is unknown. The data belong to a study of cytomegalovirus exposure and HLA in healthy donors. Study-level background: A later analysis reported the roughly 120 validation repertoires used the same platform as the roughly 700 first-cohort repertoires. Study-level results: Reports credit the classifier with highly specific, highly sensitive diagnosis of cytomegalovirus status. In the 95 to 150 validation repertoires, a later analysis found that first-cohort TCR clusters tended to co-occur. Cytomegalovirus association was assigned to approximately 180 TCR beta chains.

Assay: immunoSEQ multiplex PCR; the TCRdb copy retains only in-frame clones and omits some. The top ten hold around 0.92% of the sample, which has about 300,000 clones, over 75% seen once. The CDR3 is 16 amino acids. From germline, CDR1 is LNHDA and CDR2 SQIVND (reference sequence). The V end was cut by 0 bases, the J end by 2 bases, with 11 bases between. Sequenced material: PBMCs. The source is a woman between 18 and 30 years old in good health and CMV-seronegative. The chain joins TRBV19 to TRBJ1-5, with D tentatively TRBD1 (6 bases). The CDR3: CASSIEGARGNQPQHF. For the CDR3, the DNA is TGTGCCAGTAGTATAGAGGGGGCAAGGGGCAATCAGCCCCAGCATTTT. Complete variable domain (other parts from reference TRBV19 and TRBJ1-5): DGGITQSPKYLFRKEGQNVTLSCEQNLNHDAMYWYRQDPGQGLRLIYYSQIVNDFQKGDIAEGYSVSREKKESFPLTVTSAQKNPTAFYLCASSIEGARGNQPQHFGDGTRLSIL.